Shown below are 30 T cell receptor beta chains from a single sample sequenced in a study of control samples from healthy donors and cancer patients. Repertoires were generated with immunoSEQ multiplex PCR, while TCRdb's copy carries only in-frame clones and drops some. The profile covers around 77,000 clones, with roughly 92% appearing a single time and approximately 5.8% taken by the ten largest. Sequenced material: blood. The receptor set was obtained from a woman aged 55-70 years in good health.

The rearrangement links TRBV7-2 to TRBJ2-7, with a tentative D call TRBD1 (5 bases). Germline lookup yields CDR1 SGHTA and CDR2 FQGNSA. The CDR3 contains 14 residues. V was trimmed by 5 bases and J by 3 bases, leaving 14 bases between them. The CDR3 bases are TGTGCCAGCAGCCCACGATATGACAGCTACGAGCAGTACTTC. It is translated as CASSPRYDSYEQYF. The full variable domain, with the rest looked up from reference TRBV7-2 and TRBJ2-7, is GAGVSQSPSNKVTEKGKDVELRCDPISGHTALYWYRQSLGQGLEFLIYFQGNSAPDKSGLPSDRFSAERTGGSVSTLTIQRTQQEDSAVYLCASSPRYDSYEQYFGPGTRLTVT.

The J gene is TRBJ1-5, the V gene TRBV6-2 or TRBV6-3; D ambiguous. There are 14 residues in the CDR3. V lost 0 bases to trimming and J lost 5 bases, with 8 bases between them. The germline V gene encodes CDR1 MNHEY and CDR2 SVGEGT. In DNA form, the CDR3 reads TGTGCCAGCAGTTACTCGTTGCGGGATCAGCCCCAGCATTTT. This gives the protein CASSYSLRDQPQHF.

The chain employs TRBV18 and TRBJ2-1; TRBD1 matches 8 bases. J lost 6 bases, V lost 3 bases, and 10 bases had no gene match. The CDR3 loop spans 16 amino acids. CDR1 is KGHSH and CDR2 is LQKENI in the germline V gene. The CDR3 spells CASSPPTGVRSNEQFF. CDR3 sequence (DNA): TGTGCCAGCTCACCGCCGACAGGGGTACGAAGCAATGAGCAGTTCTTC.

This clone was observed a single time. The J gene is TRBJ1-5, the V gene TRBV29-1, with TRBD1 matching 8 bases. With 4 bases clipped from V and 4 bases from J, the junction kept 3 bases outside the gene matches. Germline CDR1 reads SQVTM; CDR2 reads ANQGSEA. This CDR3 region has 13 residues. The CDR3 DNA sequence: TGCAGCGTTGGACAGGGGTTGAATCAGCCCCAGCATTTT. This encodes CSVGQGLNQPQHF.

The rearrangement uses TRBV19 and TRBJ2-7; the D gene is possibly TRBD2 (5 bases). Germline loops: CDR1 LNHDA, CDR2 SQIVND (reference sequence). The CDR3 covers 14 residues. Trimming removed 3 bases at V and 0 bases at J, with 9 bases between. The CDR3 DNA reads as TGTGCCAGTAGTATCGGAGGAAGCTCCTACGAGCAGTACTTC. Translation gives CASSIGGSSYEQYF.

The chain combines TRBV30 with TRBJ2-2, with 8 bases that match TRBD1. There are 13 residues in the CDR3. Germline CDR1 is GTSNPN and CDR2 is SVGIG (reference sequence). V dropped 3 bases and J dropped 6; count of bases not matched to a gene: 3. This CDR3 reads CAWSLQGAGELFF. CDR3 bases: TGTGCCTGGAGCCTACAGGGGGCCGGGGAGCTGTTTTTT. The variable domain in full, completed from reference TRBV30 and TRBJ2-2, reads SQTIHQWPATLVQPVGSPLSLECTVEGTSNPNLYWYRQAAGRGLQLLFYSVGIGQISSEVPQNLSASRPQDRQFILSSKKLLLSDSGFYLCAWSLQGAGELFFGEGSRLTVL.

The chain links TRBV10-2 to TRBJ2-3; D may correspond to TRBD1 or TRBD2 (6 bases each). Trimming removed 5 bases at V and 4 bases at J, with 19 bases between. The V gene's germline CDR1 is WSHSY and CDR2 SAAADI. The CDR3 consists of 16 residues. CDR3 DNA: TGCGCCAGCAGTTGGACAACAGGGAGGTTCCCAGATACGCAGTATTTT. Translation gives CASSWTTGRFPDTQYF.

This clone has more than one count but fewer than ten. This chain uses TRBV7-3 with TRBJ2-2; 7 positions agree with TRBD2. The CDR3 contains 16 residues. Germline trimming cut 1 base from V and 1 base from J; bases unmatched to any gene: 3. The V gene's germline CDR1 is SGHTA and CDR2 FQGTGA. The CDR3 reads CASSLNGGRNTGELFF. In nucleotides, the CDR3 is TGTGCCAGCAGCTTAAACGGCGGGAGGAACACCGGGGAGCTGTTTTTT.

The V and J genes are TRBV14 and TRBJ1-1; TRBD1 is a possible D gene (5 bases). The V and J ends lost 4 bases and 5 bases respectively, with 11 bases between them. Germline V CDR1 and CDR2: SGHDN, FVKESK. This CDR3 spans 13 amino acids. The CDR3 coding sequence is TGTGCCAGCAGCCTCAGGGTTGGAACTGAAGCTTTCTTT. Translated, it gives CASSLRVGTEAFF. The full variable domain, in which reference TRBV14 and TRBJ1-1 provide the parts outside the CDR3, is EAGVTQFPSHSVIEKGQTVTLRCDPISGHDNLYWYRRVMGKEIKFLLHFVKESKQDESGMPNNRFLAERTGGTYSTLKVQPAELEDSGVYFCASSLRVGTEAFFGQGTRLTVV.

This clone has just one count. The chain employs TRBV19 and TRBJ2-1; 10 bases align to TRBD1. This CDR3 comprises 17 residues. The J segment lost 4 bases and the V segment lost 6 bases, leaving 12 bases of the junction unmatched. Looked up from germline, CDR1 is LNHDA and CDR2 is SQIVND (reference sequence). CDR3 protein: CASRSPGTGAAYNEQFF. In DNA, the CDR3 is TGTGCCAGTAGATCCCCAGGGACAGGGGCTGCTTACAATGAGCAGTTCTTC.

In its sample, this clone was seen once. Here the CDR3 reads CASSDPPGLAGWSSYNEQFF. The CDR3 nucleotides read TGTGCCAGCAGTGACCCTCCGGGACTAGCGGGATGGAGCTCCTACAATGAGCAGTTCTTC. The J gene is TRBJ2-1, the V gene TRBV6-4; 13 bases line up with TRBD2. Germline V CDR1 and CDR2: MRHNA, SNTAGT. V lost 2 bases to trimming and J lost 0 bases; unmatched junction nucleotides: 10. The CDR3 is 20 amino acids.

This chain connects TRBV27 to TRBJ1-2; D not resolved. V shed 5 bases and J shed 6 bases, with 16 bases lying between them. The CDR3 loop spans 14 amino acids. CDR1 is MNHEY and CDR2 is SMNVEV in the germline V gene (reference sequence). The CDR3 reads CASSPWTGRDGYTF. For the CDR3, the DNA is TGTGCCAGCAGTCCGTGGACGGGGAGGGATGGCTACACCTTC.

The V gene is TRBV28, the J gene TRBJ2-1; TRBD2 is a possible D gene (5 bases). CDR1 MDHEN and CDR2 SYDVKM come from the germline V gene. This CDR3 comprises 14 residues. The V end was cut by 5 bases, the J end by 0 bases, with 8 bases between. The CDR3: CASSRGSSYNEQFF. For the CDR3, the DNA is TGTGCCAGCAGTCGGGGTAGCTCCTACAATGAGCAGTTCTTC.

The chain uses TRBV30 and TRBJ2-2; D might be TRBD1 (5 bases). V lost 2 bases to trimming and J lost 5 bases, with 9 bases between them. This CDR3 contains 13 residues. Germline V gene data show CDR1 as GTSNPN and CDR2 as SVGIG (reference sequence). The CDR3 protein is CAWSSGWTGELFF. CDR3 coding DNA: TGTGCCTGGAGTTCAGGGTGGACCGGGGAGCTGTTTTTT. The variable domain in full, with the rest retrieved from reference TRBV30 and TRBJ2-2, is SQTIHQWPATLVQPVGSPLSLECTVEGTSNPNLYWYRQAAGRGLQLLFYSVGIGQISSEVPQNLSASRPQDRQFILSSKKLLLSDSGFYLCAWSSGWTGELFFGEGSRLTVL.

The rearrangement joins TRBV10-3 to TRBJ2-7, with 16 positions matching TRBD2. With 6 bases clipped from V and 2 bases from J, the junction kept 4 bases outside the gene matches. There are 16 residues in the CDR3. Germline V lookup: CDR1 ENHRY, CDR2 SYGVKD. CDR3 in amino acids: CAIRSGTSGRAYEQYF. The CDR3 DNA sequence: TGTGCCATCAGATCCGGGACTAGCGGGAGGGCCTACGAGCAGTACTTC.

This chain links TRBV28 with TRBJ2-1, with a possible D match to TRBD1 (6 bases). The CDR3 has 14 amino acids. The germline V and J ends were trimmed by 4 bases and 7 bases, with 14 bases remaining between them. Germline CDR1 reads MDHEN; CDR2 reads SYDVKM. CDR3 sequence (DNA): TGTGCCAGCAGTTCGCACCAACAGGGTAATGAGCAGTTCTTC. This gives the protein CASSSHQQGNEQFF.

The rearrangement uses TRBV6-5 and TRBJ1-1; 7 nucleotides agree with TRBD1. Looked up from germline, CDR1 is MNHEY and CDR2 is SVGAGI. With V trimmed by 2 bases and J by 9 bases, 6 bases remained unmatched. The CDR3 is 13 amino acids. DNA of the CDR3: TGTGCCAGCAGTTACCCCCAGGGGGGGAAAGCTTTCTTT. This encodes CASSYPQGGKAFF.

The chain couples TRBV6-2 or TRBV6-3 to TRBJ1-2, with D unresolved. V was pared by 2 bases and J by 2 bases, with 9 bases between. This CDR3 is 14 amino acids long. Per the germline V gene, CDR1 is MNHEY and CDR2 is SVGEGT. The CDR3 DNA reads as TGTGCCAGCAGTTACGCAACCAGAAACTATGGCTACACCTTC. Its translation: CASSYATRNYGYTF.

The rearrangement joins TRBV4-2 to TRBJ1-6; the match to TRBD1 covers 9 bases. Looked up from germline, CDR1 is LGHNA and CDR2 is YNFKEQ. This CDR3 comprises 17 residues. V was clipped by 2 bases and J by 7 bases; unmatched bases: 9. Here the CDR3 reads CASSQLTGGRENSPLHF. The DNA of the CDR3 is TGTGCCAGCAGCCAACTAACAGGGGGCAGGGAAAATTCACCCCTCCACTTT.

The CDR3 loop is CASSVGYAADTQYF. CDR3 coding DNA: TGTGCCAGCAGCGTAGGCTATGCGGCAGATACGCAGTATTTT. This chain uses TRBV9 with TRBJ2-3; no reliable D call. The CDR3 spans 14 residues. V shed 0 bases and J shed 4 bases, with 9 bases lying between them. The germline V gene has CDR1 SGDLS and CDR2 YYNGEE.

The V call is TRBV27, the J call TRBJ1-1, with 9 positions matching TRBD1. This CDR3 spans 14 amino acids. Germline CDR1 is MNHEY and CDR2 is SMNVEV (reference sequence). The ends lost 6 bases at V and 5 bases at J; junction bases unmatched: 7. In DNA form, the CDR3 reads TGTGCCAGCAGGTGGACAGGGGAACGGACTGAAGCTTTCTTT. This gives the protein CASRWTGERTEAFF.

The chain recombines TRBV23-1 with TRBJ1-2; the D gene is possibly TRBD1 (5 bases). TRBV23-1 is placed among ORFs of uncertain function. This CDR3 is 18 amino acids long. The ends were cut back, 8 bases at V and 5 bases at J, with 30 bases in the middle. CDR3 sequence: CASWPDLQVPQGEYGYTF. The CDR3 DNA reads TGCGCCAGCTGGCCAGACTTACAGGTCCCCCAGGGAGAATATGGCTACACCTTC.

The chain combines TRBV11-2 with TRBJ2-3; 8 nucleotides align to TRBD1. The germline V gene has CDR1 SGHAT and CDR2 FQNNGV. The CDR3 runs to 16 residues. Trimming cost V 2 bases and J 1 base; bases outside gene matches: 5. CDR3 bases: TGTGCCAGCAGCTTACTTTCGACAGGGGGCACAGATACGCAGTATTTT. Amino acid sequence: CASSLLSTGGTDTQYF.

CDR3 DNA: TGTGCCAGCAGCCGAGAGGACAGGGGTTTCAGAGACTACGAGCAGTACTTC. This gives the protein CASSREDRGFRDYEQYF. V usage is TRBV14 and J usage is TRBJ2-7; 9 bases match TRBD1. The CDR3 sequence is 17 residues long. V shed 4 bases, J shed 3 bases, and the junction held 13 bases outside the gene matches. The germline V gene has CDR1 SGHDN and CDR2 FVKESK.

The V call is TRBV19, the J call TRBJ1-1; TRBD1 aligns across 7 bases. The germline V gene encodes CDR1 LNHDA and CDR2 SQIVND (reference sequence). The CDR3 extends over 14 amino acids. Trimming took 6 bases from V and 6 from J; bases not matched to a gene: 10. CDR3 in DNA: TGTGCCAGTAGCACCACAGGGGATTTAGCTGAAGCTTTCTTT. As protein: CASSTTGDLAEAFF.

V is TRBV5-1 and J is TRBJ2-2; TRBD1 matches at 8 bases. The CDR3 covers 17 residues. V lost 2 bases, J lost 2 bases, and 8 bases stayed unmatched. CDR1 and CDR2 from the germline V gene are SGHRS and YFSETQ. The CDR3 loop is CASSFTGTGRNTGELFF. The DNA of the CDR3 is TGCGCCAGCAGCTTCACCGGGACAGGTCGAAACACCGGGGAGCTGTTTTTT.

This clone has a single count. The rearrangement joins TRBV9 to TRBJ2-7; TRBD2 matches at 7 bases. The CDR3 contains 14 residues. Germline loops: CDR1 SGDLS, CDR2 YYNGEE. The V gene end was trimmed by 0 bases and the J gene end by 2 bases; junction bases not matched to a gene: 2. The CDR3 nucleotides are TGTGCCAGCAGCGTAGCCCTAGCGGCCTACGAGCAGTACTTC. It is translated as CASSVALAAYEQYF.

CDR3: CASISGQLFNYGYTF. DNA for the CDR3: TGTGCCAGCATCTCGGGACAGTTATTTAACTATGGCTACACCTTC. The V and J genes are TRBV28 and TRBJ1-2; 7 bases line up with TRBD1. Looked up from germline, CDR1 is MDHEN and CDR2 is SYDVKM. This CDR3 is built from 15 residues. Trimming cost V 7 bases and J 1 base; bases outside gene matches: 9.

This chain links TRBV4-2 with TRBJ2-2; unclear D gene. Deletions cut 1 base from V and 3 bases from J, with 12 bases between. Germline V CDR1 and CDR2: LGHNA, YNFKEQ. CDR3 length: 16 residues. This CDR3 reads CASSQGAIGDTGELFF. The CDR3, as DNA: TGTGCCAGCAGCCAAGGGGCCATTGGCGACACCGGGGAGCTGTTTTTT.

V usage is TRBV10-3 and J usage is TRBJ1-3; 12 bases agree with TRBD1. V was pared by 10 bases and J by 2 bases, with 9 bases of the junction left unmatched. Per germline, CDR1 ENHRY and CDR2 SYGVKD. There are 16 residues in the CDR3. The DNA of the CDR3 is TGTGCCACCGAGGGACAGGGGGCGCTGCCTGGAAACACCATATATTTT. Amino acid sequence: CATEGQGALPGNTIYF.